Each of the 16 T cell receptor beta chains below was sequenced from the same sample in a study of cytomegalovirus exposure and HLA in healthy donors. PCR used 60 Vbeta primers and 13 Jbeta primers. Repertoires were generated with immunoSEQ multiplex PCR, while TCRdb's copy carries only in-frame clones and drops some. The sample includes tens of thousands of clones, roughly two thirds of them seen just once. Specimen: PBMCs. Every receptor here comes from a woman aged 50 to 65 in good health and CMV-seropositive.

The CDR3 sequence is CASSFSAGTKETQYF. The CDR3 coding sequence is TGTGCCAGCAGCTTCTCCGCAGGGACTAAAGAGACCCAGTACTTC. V is TRBV7-8 and J is TRBJ2-5, with TRBD2 matching over 7 bases. J was trimmed by 3 bases and V by 3 bases; bases with no gene match: 7. Germline CDR1 SGHVS, CDR2 FQNEAQ. The CDR3 has 15 residues.

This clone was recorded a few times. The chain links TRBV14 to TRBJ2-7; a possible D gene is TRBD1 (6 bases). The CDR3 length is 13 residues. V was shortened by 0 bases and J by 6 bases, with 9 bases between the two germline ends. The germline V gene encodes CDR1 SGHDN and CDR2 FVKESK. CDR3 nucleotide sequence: TGTGCCAGCAGCCAAGACAGGGGCTCCGAGCAGTACTTC. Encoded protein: CASSQDRGSEQYF.

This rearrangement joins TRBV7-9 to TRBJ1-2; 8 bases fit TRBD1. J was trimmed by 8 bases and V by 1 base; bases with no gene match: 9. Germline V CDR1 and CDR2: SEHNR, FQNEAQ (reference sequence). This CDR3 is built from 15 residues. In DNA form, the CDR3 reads TGTGCCAGCAGCTTAGTGACAGGGGAGTCTGTGGGCTACACCTTC. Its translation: CASSLVTGESVGYTF.

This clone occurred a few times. The CDR3 loop is CASSMTSGGAVEQFF. The CDR3, as DNA: TGTGCCAGTAGTATGACTAGCGGGGGGGCGGTTGAGCAGTTCTTC. This rearrangement joins TRBV19 to TRBJ2-1, with 14 bases matching TRBD2. Unmatched junction bases numbered 4, after V lost 3 bases and J lost 9 bases. Germline V gene data show CDR1 as LNHDA and CDR2 as SQIVND (reference sequence). The CDR3 covers 15 residues. Combining the CDR3 with reference TRBV19 and TRBJ2-1 gives the whole variable domain DGGITQSPKYLFRKEGQNVTLSCEQNLNHDAMYWYRQDPGQGLRLIYYSQIVNDFQKGDIAEGYSVSREKKESFPLTVTSAQKNPTAFYLCASSMTSGGAVEQFFGPGTRLTVL.

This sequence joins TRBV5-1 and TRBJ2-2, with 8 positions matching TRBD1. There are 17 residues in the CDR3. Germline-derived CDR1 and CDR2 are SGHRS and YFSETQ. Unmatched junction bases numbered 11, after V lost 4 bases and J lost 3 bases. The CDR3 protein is CASSPGRGPGDTGELFF. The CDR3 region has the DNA TGCGCCAGCAGCCCCGGCAGGGGGCCAGGAGACACCGGGGAGCTGTTTTTT.

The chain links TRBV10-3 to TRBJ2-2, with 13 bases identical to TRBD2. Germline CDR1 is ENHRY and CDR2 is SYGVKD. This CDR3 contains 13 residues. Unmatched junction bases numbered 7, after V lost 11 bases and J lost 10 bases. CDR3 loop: CAVGTSGEVELFF. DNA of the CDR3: TGTGCCGTCGGGACTAGCGGGGAGGTGGAGCTGTTTTTT.

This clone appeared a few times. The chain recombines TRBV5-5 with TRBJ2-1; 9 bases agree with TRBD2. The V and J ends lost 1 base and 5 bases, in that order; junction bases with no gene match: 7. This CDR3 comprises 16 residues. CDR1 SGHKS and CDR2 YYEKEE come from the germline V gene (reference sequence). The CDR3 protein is CASSLQRGAPNNEQFF. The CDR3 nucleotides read TGTGCCAGCAGCTTGCAGCGGGGGGCTCCCAACAATGAGCAGTTCTTC.

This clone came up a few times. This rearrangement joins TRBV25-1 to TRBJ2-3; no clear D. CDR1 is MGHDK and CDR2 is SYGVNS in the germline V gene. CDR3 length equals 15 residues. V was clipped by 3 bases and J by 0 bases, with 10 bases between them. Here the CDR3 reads CASSDVGVSTDTQYF. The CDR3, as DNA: TGTGCCAGCAGTGACGTAGGAGTTAGCACAGATACGCAGTATTTT.

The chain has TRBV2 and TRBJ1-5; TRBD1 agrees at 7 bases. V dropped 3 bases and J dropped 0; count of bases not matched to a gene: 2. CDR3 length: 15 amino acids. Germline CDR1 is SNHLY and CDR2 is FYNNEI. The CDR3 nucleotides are TGTGCCAGCAGTGAGGGACAGCTTAGCAATCAGCCCCAGCATTTT. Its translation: CASSEGQLSNQPQHF.

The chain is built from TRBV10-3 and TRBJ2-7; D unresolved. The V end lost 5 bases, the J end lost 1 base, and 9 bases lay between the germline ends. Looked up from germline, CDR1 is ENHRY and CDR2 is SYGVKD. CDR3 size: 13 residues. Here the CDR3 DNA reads TGTGCCATCAGTAGCGTCATTTCCTACGAGCAGTACTTC. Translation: CAISSVISYEQYF.

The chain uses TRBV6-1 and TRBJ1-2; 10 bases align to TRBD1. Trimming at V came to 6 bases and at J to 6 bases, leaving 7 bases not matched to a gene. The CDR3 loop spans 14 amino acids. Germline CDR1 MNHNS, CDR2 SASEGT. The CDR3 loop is CASRMGQGSNGYTF. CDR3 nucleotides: TGTGCCAGCAGAATGGGACAGGGGAGTAATGGCTACACCTTC.

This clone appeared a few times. The CDR3 loop reads CASSLGSGGNNEQFF. The CDR3 coding sequence is TGTGCCAGCAGCTTAGGGTCAGGGGGGAACAATGAGCAGTTCTTC. The genes are TRBV7-2 and TRBJ2-1, with a weak D call TRBD1 (7 bases). CDR1 and CDR2 from the germline V gene are SGHTA and FQGNSA. V dropped 1 base and J dropped 5 bases, with 12 bases sitting between them. This CDR3 contains 15 residues.

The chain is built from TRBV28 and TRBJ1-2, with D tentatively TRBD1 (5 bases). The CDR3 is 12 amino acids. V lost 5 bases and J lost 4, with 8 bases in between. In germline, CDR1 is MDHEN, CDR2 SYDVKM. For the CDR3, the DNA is TGTGCCAGCAGTACAGGAGCCTATGGCTACACCTTC. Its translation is CASSTGAYGYTF.

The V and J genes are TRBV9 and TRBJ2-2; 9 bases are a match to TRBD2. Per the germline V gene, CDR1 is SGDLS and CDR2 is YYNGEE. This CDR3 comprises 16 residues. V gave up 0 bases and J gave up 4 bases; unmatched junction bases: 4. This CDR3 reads CASSVVSGGSTGELFF. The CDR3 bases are TGTGCCAGCAGCGTAGTTAGCGGGGGATCCACCGGGGAGCTGTTTTTT.

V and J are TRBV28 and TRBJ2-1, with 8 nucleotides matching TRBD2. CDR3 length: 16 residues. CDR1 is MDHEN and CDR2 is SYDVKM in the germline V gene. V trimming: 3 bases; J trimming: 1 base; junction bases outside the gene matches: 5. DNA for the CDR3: TGTGCCAGCAGTTTGGGGAGCGGGGGTTCCTACAATGAGCAGTTCTTC. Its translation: CASSLGSGGSYNEQFF.

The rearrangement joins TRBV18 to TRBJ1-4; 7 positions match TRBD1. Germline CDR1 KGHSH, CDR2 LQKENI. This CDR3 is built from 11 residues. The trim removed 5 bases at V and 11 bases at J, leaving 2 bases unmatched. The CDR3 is CASSGGQKLFF. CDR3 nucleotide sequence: TGTGCCAGCTCAGGGGGACAGAAACTGTTTTTT.